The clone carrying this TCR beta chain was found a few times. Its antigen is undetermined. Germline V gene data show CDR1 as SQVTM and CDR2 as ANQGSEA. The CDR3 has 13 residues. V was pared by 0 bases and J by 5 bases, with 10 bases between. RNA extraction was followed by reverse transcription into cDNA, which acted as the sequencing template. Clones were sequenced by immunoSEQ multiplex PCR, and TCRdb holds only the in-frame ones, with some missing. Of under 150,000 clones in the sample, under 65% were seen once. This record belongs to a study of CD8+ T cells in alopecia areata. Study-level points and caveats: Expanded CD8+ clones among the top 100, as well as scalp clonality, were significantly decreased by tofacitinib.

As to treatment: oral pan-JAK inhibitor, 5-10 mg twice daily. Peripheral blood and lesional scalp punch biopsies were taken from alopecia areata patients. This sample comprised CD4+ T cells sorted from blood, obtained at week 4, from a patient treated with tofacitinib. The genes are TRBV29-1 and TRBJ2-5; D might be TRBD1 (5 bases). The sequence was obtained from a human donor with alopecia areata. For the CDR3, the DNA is TGCAGCGTTGAAGAGGGGCGTCGGGAGACCCAGTACTTC. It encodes CSVEEGRRETQYF. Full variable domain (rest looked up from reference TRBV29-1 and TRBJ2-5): SAVISQKPSRDICQRGTSLTIQCQVDSQVTMMFWYRQQPGQSLTLIATANQGSEATYESGFVIDKFPISRPNLTFSTLTVSNMSPEDSSIYLCSVEEGRRETQYFGPGTRLLVL.